This record concerns one T cell receptor (beta chain) sequence. Its antigen is not identified. The V gene's germline CDR1 is SQVTM and CDR2 ANQGSEA. J lost 2 bases, V lost 3 bases, and 10 bases had no gene match. The length of the CDR3 is 15 residues. Time point here: week 23, last vaccination. The study gave 300 ug of mutant IDH1 20-mer peptide per vaccine dose, with topical imiquimod. Produced via immunoSEQ multiplex PCR; TCRdb's table is partial and in-frame only. There are fewer than 45,000 clones in the sample; more than 60% occur only once, and approximately 6.8% lies in the top ten. The sample belongs to a study of a mutant IDH1 vaccine in newly diagnosed glioma. Study background: Patients were pretreated with radiotherapy, temozolomide, or both, mostly both. Study-level points and caveats: Overall, roughly 95% of patients had vaccine-induced immune responses.

The chain recombines TRBV29-1 with TRBJ2-7; 7 bases are a match to TRBD2. This specimen consisted of PBMCs, obtained from a glioma patient whose treatment included an IDH1 peptide vaccine. The sequence derives from a woman aged 40 to 55 with glioma. Some clones in this sample may be carry-over from other donors' samples. CDR3 coding DNA: TGCAGCGTTGACGGGTGGAGCGGGGACGCCTACGAGCAGTACTTC. It is translated as CSVDGWSGDAYEQYF.